This TCR beta chain was identified during a study of blood T cell repertoires in COVID-19. Study in general: The United States, Italy and Spain supplied acute and convalescent COVID-19 samples. Sources were T cells, B-cell-depleted T cells, or PBMCs; the material itself was cDNA or gDNA.

As originally analysed: Counts of nucleated cells, estimated from reference gene primer amplification, were obtained. The protocol was immunoSEQ multiplex PCR, while the TCRdb copy is restricted to in-frame clones and leaves out a portion. V and J calls and clone size are those listed in that table; D and trimming were worked out from the DNA. The repertoire holds hundreds of thousands of clones, roughly 83% seen once, with 7.5% to 10% in the top ten. This CDR3 contains 15 residues. The trim removed 6 bases at V and 3 bases at J, leaving 10 bases unmatched. Germline-derived CDR1 and CDR2 are MDHEN and SYDVKM.

This receptor was identified in a man older than 75 with acute or convalescent COVID-19. This chain joins TRBV28 and TRBJ2-7, with 8 bases fitting TRBD1. The sample comprised peripheral blood. CDR3 residues: CASSVLETGVYEQYF. The CDR3 DNA is TGTGCCAGCAGCGTATTAGAGACAGGGGTCTACGAGCAGTACTTC.